This T cell receptor beta chain is drawn from a study of graft-versus-host responses after intestinal transplantation. Overall study context: Every transplant recipient was induced with anti-thymocyte globulin, then maintained on tacrolimus and steroids for about three years.

To note about this clone: No antigen is known for it.

Profiling relied on immunoSEQ multiplex PCR, and the TCRdb table lists in-frame clones only, not all of them. The table records about 94,000 clones, 90% to 95% of them present only once. CDR3 length: 15 amino acids. Trimming cost V 2 bases and J 6 bases, with 16 bases left between them. Germline V gene data show CDR1 as MGHRA and CDR2 as YSYEKL. V and J are TRBV4-1 and TRBJ1-1; tentatively, D is TRBD1 (6 bases). The clonotype was recovered from a human donor who received an intestinal transplant. Sequencing was performed on unstimulated CD8+ T cells sorted from spleen or lymph node cells, taken before intestinal transplant. CDR3 protein: CASSQKVQGSPEAFF. The CDR3 DNA follows: TGCGCCAGCAGCCAAAAAGTACAGGGCTCCCCTGAAGCTTTCTTT.